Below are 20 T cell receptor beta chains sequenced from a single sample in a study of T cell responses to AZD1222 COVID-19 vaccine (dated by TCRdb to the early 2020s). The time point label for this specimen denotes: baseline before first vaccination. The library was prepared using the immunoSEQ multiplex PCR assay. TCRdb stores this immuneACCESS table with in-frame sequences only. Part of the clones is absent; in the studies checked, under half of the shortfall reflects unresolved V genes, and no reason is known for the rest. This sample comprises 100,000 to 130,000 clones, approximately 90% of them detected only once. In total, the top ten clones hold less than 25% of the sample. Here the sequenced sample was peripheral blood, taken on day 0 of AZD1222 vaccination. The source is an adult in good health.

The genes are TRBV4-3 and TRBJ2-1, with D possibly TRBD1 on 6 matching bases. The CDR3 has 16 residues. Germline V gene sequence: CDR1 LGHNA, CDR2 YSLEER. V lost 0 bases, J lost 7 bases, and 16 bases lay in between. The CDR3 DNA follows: TGCGCCAGCAGCCAAGATTTGGATAGGACAGAAAATGAGCAGTTCTTC. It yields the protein CASSQDLDRTENEQFF.

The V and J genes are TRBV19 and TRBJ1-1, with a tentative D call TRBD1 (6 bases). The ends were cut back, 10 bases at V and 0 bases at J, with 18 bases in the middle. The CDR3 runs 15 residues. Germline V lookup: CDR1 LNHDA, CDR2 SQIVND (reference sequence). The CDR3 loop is CATKGGRGLNTEAFF. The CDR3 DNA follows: TGTGCCACTAAAGGGGGAAGAGGTCTGAACACTGAAGCTTTCTTT. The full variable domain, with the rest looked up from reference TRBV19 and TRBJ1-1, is DGGITQSPKYLFRKEGQNVTLSCEQNLNHDAMYWYRQDPGQGLRLIYYSQIVNDFQKGDIAEGYSVSREKKESFPLTVTSAQKNPTAFYLCATKGGRGLNTEAFFGQGTRLTVV.

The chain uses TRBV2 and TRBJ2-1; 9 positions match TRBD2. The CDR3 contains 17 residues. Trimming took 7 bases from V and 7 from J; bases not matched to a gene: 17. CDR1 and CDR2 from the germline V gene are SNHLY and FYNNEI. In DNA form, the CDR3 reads TGTGCCAGCACTCTCCCCAGCGGGGGGCCGCGGGTAAATGAGCAGTTCTTC. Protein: CASTLPSGGPRVNEQFF.

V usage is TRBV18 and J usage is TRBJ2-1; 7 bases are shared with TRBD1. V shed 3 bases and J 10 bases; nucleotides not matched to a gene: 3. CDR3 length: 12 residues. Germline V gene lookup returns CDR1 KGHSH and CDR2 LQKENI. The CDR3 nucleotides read TGTGCCAGCTCACCCGGACAGGAAGAGCAGTTCTTC. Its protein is CASSPGQEEQFF.

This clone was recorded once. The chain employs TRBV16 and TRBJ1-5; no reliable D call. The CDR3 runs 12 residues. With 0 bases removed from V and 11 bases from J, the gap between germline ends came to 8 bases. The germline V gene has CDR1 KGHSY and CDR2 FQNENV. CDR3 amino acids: CASSQSLGAQHF. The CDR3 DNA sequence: TGTGCCAGCAGCCAATCTTTGGGAGCCCAGCATTTT.

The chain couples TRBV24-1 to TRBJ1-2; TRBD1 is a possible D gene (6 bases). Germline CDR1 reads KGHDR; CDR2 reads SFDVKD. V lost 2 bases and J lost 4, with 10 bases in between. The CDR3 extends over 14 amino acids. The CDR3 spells CATSDYTGIYGYTF. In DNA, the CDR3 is TGTGCCACCAGTGATTATACAGGGATCTATGGCTACACCTTC.

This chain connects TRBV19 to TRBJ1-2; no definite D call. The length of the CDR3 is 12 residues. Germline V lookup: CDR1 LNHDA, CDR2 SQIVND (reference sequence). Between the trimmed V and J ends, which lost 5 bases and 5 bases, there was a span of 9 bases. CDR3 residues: CASSFRGYGYTF. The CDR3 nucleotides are TGTGCCAGTAGTTTCCGTGGGTATGGCTACACCTTC.

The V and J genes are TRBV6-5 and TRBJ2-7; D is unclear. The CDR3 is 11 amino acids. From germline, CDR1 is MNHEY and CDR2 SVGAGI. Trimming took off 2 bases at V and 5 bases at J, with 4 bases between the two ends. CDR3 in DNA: TGTGCCAGCAGTTACGACGACGAGCAGTACTTC. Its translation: CASSYDDEQYF.

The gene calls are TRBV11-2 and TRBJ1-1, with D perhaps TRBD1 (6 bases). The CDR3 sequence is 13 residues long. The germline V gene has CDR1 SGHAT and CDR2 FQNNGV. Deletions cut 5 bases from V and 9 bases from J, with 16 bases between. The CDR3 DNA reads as TGTGCCAGCAGCAACCTTCAGGGGTCTCAAGCTTTCTTT. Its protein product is CASSNLQGSQAFF.

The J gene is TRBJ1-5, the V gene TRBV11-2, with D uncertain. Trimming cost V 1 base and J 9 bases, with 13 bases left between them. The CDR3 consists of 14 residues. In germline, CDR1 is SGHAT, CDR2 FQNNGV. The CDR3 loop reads CASSLGGVMGPQHF. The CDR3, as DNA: TGTGCCAGCAGCTTAGGCGGGGTTATGGGGCCCCAGCATTTT.

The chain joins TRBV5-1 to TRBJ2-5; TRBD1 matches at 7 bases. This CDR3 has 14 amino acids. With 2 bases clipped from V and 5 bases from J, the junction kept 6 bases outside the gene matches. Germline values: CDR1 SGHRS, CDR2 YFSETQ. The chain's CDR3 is CASSLLGGGETQYF. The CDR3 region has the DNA TGCGCCAGCAGCTTATTAGGGGGCGGGGAGACCCAGTACTTC.

The CDR3 is CASSWGTDQPQHF. The DNA for the CDR3 is TGTGCCAGCAGCTGGGGGACAGATCAGCCCCAGCATTTT. The chain employs TRBV7-9 and TRBJ1-5; 7 bases line up with TRBD1. Losses at the gene ends were 4 bases for V and 5 bases for J; bases not matched to a gene: 2. The CDR3 has 13 amino acids. Per the germline V gene, CDR1 is SEHNR and CDR2 is FQNEAQ (reference sequence).

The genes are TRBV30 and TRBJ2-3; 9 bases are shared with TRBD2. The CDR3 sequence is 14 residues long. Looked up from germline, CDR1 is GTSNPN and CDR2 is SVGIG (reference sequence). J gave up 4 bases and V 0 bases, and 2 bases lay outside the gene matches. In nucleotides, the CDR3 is TGTGCCTGGAGTGTATTAGCGGGGGCAGATACGCAGTATTTT. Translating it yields CAWSVLAGADTQYF.

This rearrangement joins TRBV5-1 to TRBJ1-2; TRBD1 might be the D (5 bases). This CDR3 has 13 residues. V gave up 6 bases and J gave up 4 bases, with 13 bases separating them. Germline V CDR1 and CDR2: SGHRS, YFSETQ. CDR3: CASTEAGTYGYTF. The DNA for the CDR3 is TGCGCCAGCACGGAGGCAGGGACCTATGGCTACACCTTC. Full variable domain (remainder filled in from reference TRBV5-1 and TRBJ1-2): KAGVTQTPRYLIKTRGQQVTLSCSPISGHRSVSWYQQTPGQGLQFLFEYFSETQRNKGNFPGRFSGRQFSNSRSEMNVSTLELGDSALYLCASTEAGTYGYTFGSGTRLTVV.

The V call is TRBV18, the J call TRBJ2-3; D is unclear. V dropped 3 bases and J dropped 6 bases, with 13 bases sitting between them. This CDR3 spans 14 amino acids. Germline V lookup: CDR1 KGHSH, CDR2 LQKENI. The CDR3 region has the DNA TGTGCCAGCTCACCCCCCCCTGCCCCCGATACGCAGTATTTT. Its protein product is CASSPPPAPDTQYF.

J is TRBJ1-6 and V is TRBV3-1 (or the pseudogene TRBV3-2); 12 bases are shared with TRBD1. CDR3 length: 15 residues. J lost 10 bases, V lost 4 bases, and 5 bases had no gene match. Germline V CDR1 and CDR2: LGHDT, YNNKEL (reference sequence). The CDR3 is CASSREGTGGSPLHF. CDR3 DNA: TGTGCCAGCAGCCGGGAGGGGACAGGGGGCTCACCCCTCCACTTT.

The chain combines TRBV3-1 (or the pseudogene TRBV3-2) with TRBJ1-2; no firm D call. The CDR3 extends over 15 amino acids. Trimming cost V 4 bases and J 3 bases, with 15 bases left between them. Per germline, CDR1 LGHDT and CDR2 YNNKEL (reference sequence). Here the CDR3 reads CASSLMETPYYGYTF. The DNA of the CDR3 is TGTGCCAGCAGCCTTATGGAGACCCCTTACTATGGCTACACCTTC.

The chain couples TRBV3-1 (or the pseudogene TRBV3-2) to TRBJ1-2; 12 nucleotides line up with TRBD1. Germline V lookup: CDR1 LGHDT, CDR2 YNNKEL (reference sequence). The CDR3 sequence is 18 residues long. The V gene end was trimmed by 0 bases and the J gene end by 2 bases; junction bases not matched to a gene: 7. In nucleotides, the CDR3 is TGTGCCAGCAGCCAAGATACGGGGACAGGGGGCGAGAACTATGGCTACACCTTC. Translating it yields CASSQDTGTGGENYGYTF.

CDR3 DNA sequence: TGTGCCAGCAGTGAAGCGCTTCGTAGCAATCAGCCCCAGCATTTT. It is translated as CASSEALRSNQPQHF. The chain recombines TRBV6-1 with TRBJ1-5; no firm D call. V lost 0 bases and J 0 bases, leaving 6 bases between the germline ends. Germline values: CDR1 MNHNS, CDR2 SASEGT. The CDR3 is made up of 15 amino acids.

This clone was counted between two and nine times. This chain's CDR3 is CAWSVLGELFF. In DNA, the CDR3 is TGTGCCTGGAGTGTACTCGGGGAGCTGTTTTTT. This chain connects TRBV30 to TRBJ2-2, with unresolved D. The CDR3 is 11 amino acids. The germline V and J ends were trimmed by 0 bases and 7 bases, with 3 bases remaining between them. Germline values: CDR1 GTSNPN, CDR2 SVGIG (reference sequence).